The clone carrying this T cell receptor beta chain was found a few times. Its antigen is not known. The TCR beta cDNA libraries contained unique molecular identifiers. When about 1 to 11 million T cells were used, they gave around 500,000 cDNA molecules. One entry per CDR3 protein, called by TCRdb with MiXCR from the PCR reads. The sample records hundreds of thousands of distinct CDR3 sequences, roughly three fifths being singletons. Germline CDR1 is SGHAT and CDR2 is FQNNGV. V was clipped by 6 bases and J by 4 bases; unmatched bases: 2. This CDR3 has 13 residues. This entry is derived from a study of post-analysis software for immune sequencing data. The wider study: Courses of disease covered relapsing-remitting, secondary progressive and progressive-relapsing multiple sclerosis. Study-wide findings and caveats: Clustering by F measure revealed strong co-clustering among samples prepared together in one batch. Five TRBV segments, including TRBV5-6, TRBV5-1 and TRBV20-1, were more frequent in patients than controls. Patients with multiple sclerosis recorded significantly lower normalized Chao1 diversity than controls, the study found.

The sequenced sample was blood. This TCR derives from a girl under 10 years old with multiple sclerosis. V is TRBV11-2 and J is TRBJ2-3; TRBD2 matches at 9 bases. The CDR3 nucleotides read TGTGCCAGCAGTAGCGGGGGACCAGATACGCAGTATTTT. Translated, it gives CASSSGGPDTQYF.